This T cell receptor beta chain was identified during a study of shared clonotypes between healthy human individuals. Clones were sequenced by immunoSEQ multiplex PCR, and TCRdb holds only the in-frame ones, with some missing. The table includes around 120,000 clones, around 71% detected once. This CDR3 contains 14 residues. The V gene's germline CDR1 is SGDLS and CDR2 YYNGEE. The V gene lost 4 bases and the J gene lost 1 base, with 10 bases spanning the gap. This clone was seen repeatedly, ten times or more. This sequence originates from a woman aged 25 to 45 in good health. This chain connects TRBV9 to TRBJ2-3, with D perhaps TRBD2 (6 bases). The sequenced sample consisted of memory CD8+ T cells sorted from blood. Subset specified: CD45RO+ cells pooled with CCR7-negative TemRA cells. DNA of the CDR3: TGTGCCAGCAGCATAAGCGGGCGCACAGATACGCAGTATTTT. It translates to CASSISGRTDTQYF.